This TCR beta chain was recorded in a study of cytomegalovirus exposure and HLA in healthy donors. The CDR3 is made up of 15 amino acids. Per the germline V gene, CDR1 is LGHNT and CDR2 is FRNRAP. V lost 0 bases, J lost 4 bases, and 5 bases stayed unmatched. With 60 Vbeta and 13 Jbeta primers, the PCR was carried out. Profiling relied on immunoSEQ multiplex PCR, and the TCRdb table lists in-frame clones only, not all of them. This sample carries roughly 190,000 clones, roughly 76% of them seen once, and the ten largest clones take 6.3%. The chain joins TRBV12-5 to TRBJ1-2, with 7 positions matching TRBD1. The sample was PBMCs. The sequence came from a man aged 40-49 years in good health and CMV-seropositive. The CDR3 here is CASGLVRGQRYGYTF. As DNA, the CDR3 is TGTGCTAGTGGTTTGGTACGGGGACAGCGCTATGGCTACACCTTC. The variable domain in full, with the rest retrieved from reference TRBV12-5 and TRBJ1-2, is DARVTQTPRHKVTEMGQEVTMRCQPILGHNTVFWYRQTMMQGLELLAYFRNRAPLDDSGMPKDRFSAEMPDATLATLKIQPSEPRDSAVYFCASGLVRGQRYGYTFGSGTRLTVV.